This TCR beta chain was profiled in a study of cytomegalovirus exposure and HLA in healthy donors. About the research overall: Clustering assigned 70% to 90% of the approximately 400 genotyped donors to the Caucasian-associated ancestry cluster.

This CDR3 has 14 amino acids. The ends were cut back, 6 bases at V and 5 bases at J, with 17 bases in the middle. Looked up from germline, CDR1 is SQVTM and CDR2 is ANQGSEA. The primer mix had 60 Vbeta and 13 Jbeta primers. Repertoires were generated with immunoSEQ multiplex PCR, while TCRdb's copy carries only in-frame clones and drops some. The sample table sets out approximately 60,000 clones. The receptor comes from a man aged 30 to 45 in good health and CMV-seropositive. The gene calls are TRBV29-1 and TRBJ2-1, with D possibly matching TRBD2 (5 bases). Sequences were obtained from PBMCs. The CDR3 DNA reads TGCAGCGTGGCGGGCAGGTCATCCGACAATGAGCAGTTCTTC. Protein: CSVAGRSSDNEQFF.